Each of the 25 T cell receptor beta chains below was sequenced from the same sample in a study of OX40 agonist ivuxolimab in advanced cancers. The method was the immunoSEQ multiplex PCR assay. TCRdb took this table from immuneACCESS and kept in-frame rearrangements with V and J called. Such tables lack part of the clones; where checked against another copy, unresolved V genes explain under half of the gap, and the rest is unexplained. The sample yields tens of thousands of clones; roughly four fifths were counted once. 2% to 2.5% of the sample lies in the top ten. Specimen: CD4+ or CD8+ T cells sorted from blood, collected in a trial of the OX40 agonist ivuxolimab. These TCRs come from an adult with an advanced solid tumor such as melanoma, head and neck, liver or kidney cancer.

This clone was observed a handful of times. This chain uses TRBV5-1 with TRBJ2-5, with D perhaps TRBD1 or TRBD2 (6 bases each). The CDR3 contains 16 residues. The V end was cut by 2 bases, the J end by 2 bases, with 16 bases between. CDR1 and CDR2 from the germline V gene are SGHRS and YFSETQ. This CDR3 is CASSFRMGGPQETQYF. DNA of the CDR3: TGCGCCAGCAGCTTCCGTATGGGGGGCCCTCAAGAGACCCAGTACTTC.

This chain uses TRBV19 with TRBJ2-1, with D perhaps matching TRBD1 (5 bases). Looked up from germline, CDR1 is LNHDA and CDR2 is SQIVND (reference sequence). Trimming removed 7 bases at V and 2 bases at J, with 18 bases between. The CDR3 spans 16 residues. The CDR3 loop reads CASTVRGADTYNEQFF. In DNA form, the CDR3 reads TGTGCCAGTACGGTTAGGGGCGCGGATACCTACAATGAGCAGTTCTTC. The full variable domain, completed using reference TRBV19 and TRBJ2-1, is DGGITQSPKYLFRKEGQNVTLSCEQNLNHDAMYWYRQDPGQGLRLIYYSQIVNDFQKGDIAEGYSVSREKKESFPLTVTSAQKNPTAFYLCASTVRGADTYNEQFFGPGTRLTVL.

As to this clone: At one end the junction does not follow the germline gene, possibly because of a read error. The genes are TRBV7-7 and TRBJ1-5; 9 bases line up with TRBD1. Germline-derived CDR1 and CDR2 are SSHAT and FNYEAQ (reference sequence). The CDR3 totals 17 residues. The CDR3, as DNA: TGTGCTAGCAGCCTTAGTCATTGGACAGGGGCCCATCAGCCCCAGCATTTT. It encodes CASSLSHWTGAHQPQHF.

The gene calls are TRBV11-2 and TRBJ1-1; D may be TRBD1 (5 bases). The V end was cut by 0 bases, the J end by 7 bases, with 6 bases between. Germline CDR1 is SGHAT and CDR2 is FQNNGV. CDR3 length: 12 amino acids. CDR3 in amino acids: CASSLEQVEAFF. The CDR3 coding sequence is TGTGCCAGCAGCTTAGAACAGGTTGAAGCTTTCTTT.

The V call is TRBV30, the J call TRBJ2-7; D unclear. Trimming pared 0 bases from V and 10 bases from J, leaving 13 bases between. CDR1 and CDR2 from the germline V gene are GTSNPN and SVGIG (reference sequence). The CDR3 has 12 residues. The CDR3 loop reads CAWSVPPSRQYF. The CDR3 bases are TGTGCCTGGAGTGTCCCCCCCAGTCGACAGTACTTC.

The genes are TRBV2 and TRBJ2-3; the D gene could be TRBD1 or TRBD2 (5 bases each). The ends were cut back, 5 bases at V and 0 bases at J, with 6 bases in the middle. CDR1 and CDR2 (germline): SNHLY, FYNNEI. The CDR3 covers 13 residues. The CDR3 reads CASSRDSTDTQYF. The CDR3 nucleotides are TGTGCCAGCAGTCGGGACAGCACAGATACGCAGTATTTT.

The chain is built from TRBV5-4 and TRBJ2-7, with 8 bases matching TRBD1. With 4 bases clipped from V and 1 base from J, the junction kept 16 bases outside the gene matches. CDR3 length equals 18 residues. CDR1 is SGHNT, CDR2 YYREEE, per germline (reference sequence). The CDR3 loop is CASSPGQGSGGRSYEQYF. The CDR3 bases are TGTGCCAGCAGCCCCGGACAGGGATCAGGTGGAAGGTCCTACGAGCAGTACTTC.

The V and J genes are TRBV7-2 and TRBJ2-5; 14 bases align to TRBD2. CDR3 length: 17 amino acids. Germline V gives CDR1 SGHTA, CDR2 FQGNSA. J lost 0 bases, V lost 5 bases, and 5 bases had no gene match. In DNA form, the CDR3 reads TGTGCCAGCAGCCTCAGGACTAGCGGGGGGTACCAAGAGACCCAGTACTTC. Its translation: CASSLRTSGGYQETQYF. Using reference TRBV7-2 and TRBJ2-5 for the parts outside the CDR3, the full variable domain is GAGVSQSPSNKVTEKGKDVELRCDPISGHTALYWYRQSLGQGLEFLIYFQGNSAPDKSGLPSDRFSAERTGGSVSTLTIQRTQQEDSAVYLCASSLRTSGGYQETQYFGPGTRLLVL.

The chain carries TRBV5-4 and TRBJ2-3; 7 nucleotides align to TRBD1. The CDR3 is 16 residues long. V shed 2 bases and J 4 bases; nucleotides not matched to a gene: 10. Germline CDR1 and CDR2: SGHNT and YYREEE (reference sequence). The CDR3 sequence is CASSLQGPRGPDTQYF. The CDR3 DNA follows: TGTGCCAGCAGCTTACAGGGGCCCAGGGGACCAGATACGCAGTATTTT.

The chain links TRBV6-1 to TRBJ2-3, with D perhaps matching TRBD2 (6 bases). CDR1 is MNHNS, CDR2 SASEGT, per germline. CDR3 size: 15 residues. V gave up 6 bases and J gave up 2 bases, with 15 bases separating them. The CDR3 region has the DNA TGTGCCAGCAGCCGGAGGGCGGATATCACAGATACGCAGTATTTT. Residues: CASSRRADITDTQYF.

The gene calls are TRBV30 and TRBJ1-2, with 9 bases lining up with TRBD1. Per germline, CDR1 GTSNPN and CDR2 SVGIG (reference sequence). The CDR3 is 13 residues long. Trimming took 5 bases from V and 7 from J; bases not matched to a gene: 8. DNA for the CDR3: TGTGCCTGGTCTTCACAGGGGGCAGTTGGCTACACCTTC. Its translation: CAWSSQGAVGYTF.

This sequence joins TRBV5-8 and TRBJ1-1, with 8 positions matching TRBD1. This CDR3 spans 14 amino acids. The germline gives CDR1 SGHTS, CDR2 YDEGEE. Losses at the gene ends were 3 bases for V and 10 bases for J; bases not matched to a gene: 11. The CDR3 here is CASSWGQARLPAFF. The CDR3 DNA follows: TGTGCCAGCAGCTGGGGACAGGCGAGGTTGCCAGCTTTCTTT.

The CDR3 loop is CASSIELIGNIQYF. The CDR3 coding sequence is TGTGCCAGTAGTATAGAGCTAATAGGCAACATTCAGTACTTC. The chain recombines TRBV19 with TRBJ2-4, with D hard to call. The V gene's germline CDR1 is LNHDA and CDR2 SQIVND (reference sequence). Deletions cut 0 bases from V and 7 bases from J, with 10 bases between. CDR3 size: 14 residues. Full variable domain (remainder filled in from reference TRBV19 and TRBJ2-4): DGGITQSPKYLFRKEGQNVTLSCEQNLNHDAMYWYRQDPGQGLRLIYYSQIVNDFQKGDIAEGYSVSREKKESFPLTVTSAQKNPTAFYLCASSIELIGNIQYFGAGTRLSVL.

V and J are TRBV7-6 and TRBJ2-1; 7 nucleotides line up with TRBD1. CDR1 is SGHVS and CDR2 is FNYEAQ in the germline V gene. After removal of 3 bases from V and 0 bases from J, the junction contained 8 bases not matched to a gene. There are 17 residues in the CDR3. CDR3 sequence (DNA): TGTGCCAGCAGCTTGATAGGGGGCTCTAGCTCCTACAATGAGCAGTTCTTC. It is translated as CASSLIGGSSSYNEQFF.

The rearrangement links TRBV19 to TRBJ1-5; D is ambiguous. The CDR3 sequence is 15 residues long. Trimming removed 3 bases from V and 0 bases from J, with 9 bases in between. The germline CDR1 and CDR2 sequences are LNHDA and SQIVND (reference sequence). DNA for the CDR3: TGTGCCAGTAGTATCCCCCCCGGTAGCAATCAGCCCCAGCATTTT. It specifies CASSIPPGSNQPQHF.

The chain couples TRBV7-3 to TRBJ2-5; D might be TRBD1 or TRBD2, each matching 6 bases. Judging by the DNA end, TRBJ2-7 fits better; the J call may be wrong. CDR3 size: 13 residues. The germline V gene encodes CDR1 SGHTA and CDR2 FQGTGA. CDR3 amino acids: CASSSEQGGEQYF. The CDR3 nucleotides are TGTGCCAGCAGCAGTGAACAGGGAGGCGAGCAGTACTTC.

The V and J genes are TRBV7-2 and TRBJ2-7; tentative D call: TRBD2 (5 bases). Per the germline V gene, CDR1 is SGHTA and CDR2 is FQGNSA. The V end was cut by 5 bases, the J end by 3 bases, with 20 bases between. The CDR3 is made up of 16 amino acids. The CDR3 loop reads CASSPRTSHRGYEQYF. The CDR3 region has the DNA TGTGCCAGCAGCCCCCGGACTTCTCATCGGGGCTACGAGCAGTACTTC.

The genes are TRBV29-1 and TRBJ1-2, with 9 bases fitting TRBD1. In germline, CDR1 is SQVTM, CDR2 ANQGSEA. The V gene end was trimmed by 6 bases and the J gene end by 9 bases; junction bases not matched to a gene: 14. This CDR3 is built from 14 residues. CDR3 DNA: TGCAGCGTCCCCAGGGGGGACAGGGTCGAGCGCTACACCTTC. Its protein is CSVPRGDRVERYTF.

V and J are TRBV29-1 and TRBJ1-5; 9 nucleotides align to TRBD1. Germline V lookup: CDR1 SQVTM, CDR2 ANQGSEA. This CDR3 contains 12 residues. With V trimmed by 6 bases and J by 5 bases, 2 bases remained unmatched. CDR3 sequence: CSVRQGDQPQHF. As DNA, the CDR3 is TGCAGCGTAAGACAGGGGGATCAGCCCCAGCATTTT.

V usage is TRBV21-1 and J usage is TRBJ2-1; the D call TRBD2 from the table was never checked on the DNA. TRBV21-1 is a recognized pseudogene. This CDR3 contains 16 residues. CDR3 nucleotides: TGTGCCAGCAGCAAAGTATGGACTACCTACTACAATGAGCAGTTCTTC. Residues: CASSKVWTTYYNEQFF.

This clone is a singleton in its sample. CDR3: CASSQEAADTQYF. The CDR3 DNA follows: TGTGCCAGCAGCCAAGAGGCGGCAGATACGCAGTATTTT. This chain uses TRBV14 with TRBJ2-3; no clear D. V was cut by 0 bases and J by 4 bases, with 5 bases left in between. The CDR3 contains 13 residues. CDR1 SGHDN and CDR2 FVKESK come from the germline V gene.

This clone was recorded only once. The rearrangement uses TRBV20-1 and TRBJ2-7; D is perhaps TRBD2 (5 bases). The V gene lost 6 bases and the J gene lost 6 bases, with 12 bases spanning the gap. The CDR3 runs 11 residues. Per germline, CDR1 DFQATT and CDR2 SNEGSKA (reference sequence). The CDR3: CSAPRVGEQYF. CDR3 DNA: TGCAGTGCCCCGAGGGTTGGCGAGCAGTACTTC.

The chain couples TRBV29-1 to TRBJ1-2, with TRBD1 identical over 9 bases. V lost 3 bases, J lost 4 bases, and 6 bases stayed unmatched. The germline gives CDR1 SQVTM, CDR2 ANQGSEA. The CDR3 covers 14 residues. The CDR3 DNA sequence: TGCAGCGTTGACAGACAGGGGGTTGGCTATGGCTACACCTTC. Encoded protein: CSVDRQGVGYGYTF.

This chain links TRBV5-6 with TRBJ1-4; D ambiguous. Germline CDR1 SGHDT, CDR2 YYEEEE. Trimming took off 4 bases at V and 8 bases at J, with 12 bases between the two ends. This CDR3 contains 13 residues. The CDR3 sequence is CASSPRSSEKLFF. Here the CDR3 DNA reads TGTGCCAGCAGCCCTCGCTCGAGCGAAAAACTGTTTTTT.

The chain uses TRBV5-1 and TRBJ1-1; D unresolved. The germline V and J ends were trimmed by 0 bases and 1 base, with 13 bases remaining between them. The germline CDR1 and CDR2 sequences are SGHRS and YFSETQ. This CDR3 is built from 16 residues. The CDR3 DNA is TGCGCCAGCAGCTTGGAACCTCAGGCGAAGAACACTGAAGCTTTCTTT. This translates into CASSLEPQAKNTEAFF.